This is a list of T cell receptor beta chains from one sample in a study of post-analysis software for immune sequencing data. Each CDR3 protein gets one entry after TCRdb re-called the PCR reads with MiXCR. Among around 700,000 distinct CDR3 sequences listed, about 60% were seen once. Material for sequencing was blood. These receptors were collected from a girl aged 2 to 9 with multiple sclerosis. Both conserved end residues are part of each CDR3. The D gene is left open where the match is weak. Clone size is not always given. Where it is, it says once, few, many or a class for expanded clones.

d_gene	v_gene	j_gene	abundance	CDR3aa	CDR3nt
NA	TRBV5-1	TRBJ1-2	NA	CASSLEVKGRGYTF	TGCGCCAGCAGCTTGGAGGTAAAGGGGCGAGGCTACACCTTC
NA	TRBV20-1	TRBJ2-2	NA	CSAARENTGELFF	TGCAGTGCTGCCCGGGAGAACACCGGGGAGCTGTTTTTT
NA	TRBV20-1	TRBJ2-1	NA	CSARETLHNEQFF	TGCAGTGCTAGGGAGACCCTACACAATGAGCAGTTCTTC
NA	TRBV9	TRBJ1-2	NA	CASSVGLASEHGYTF	TGTGCCAGCAGCGTAGGCTTGGCATCCGAACATGGCTACACCTTC
NA	TRBV7-7	TRBJ2-3	NA	CASSLDREYTQYF	TGTGCCAGCAGCTTAGACAGGGAGTATACGCAGTATTTT
NA	TRBV9	TRBJ1-1	once	CASSVAIVNTEAFF	TGTGCCAGCAGCGTAGCGATAGTGAACACTGAAGCTTTCTTT
NA	TRBV10-3	TRBJ2-1	few	CATRHGGKSSYNEQFF	TGTGCCACTAGGCACGGGGGAAAGAGCTCCTACAATGAGCAGTTCTTC
NA	TRBV4-1	TRBJ1-1	NA	CASSQDYQGENTEAFF	TGCGCCAGCAGCCAAGATTATCAGGGCGAGAACACTGAAGCTTTCTTT
TRBD2	TRBV7-8	TRBJ2-7	NA	CASSLGWASGAYEQYF	TGTGCCAGCAGCTTAGGTTGGGCTAGCGGGGCCTACGAGCAGTACTTC
NA	TRBV29-1	TRBJ2-3	NA	CSVGGPASDTQYF	TGCAGCGTTGGGGGGCCAGCGTCAGATACGCAGTATTTT
TRBD2	TRBV2	TRBJ2-1	NA	CASRVSGEQFF	TGTGCCAGCAGGGTTAGCGGGGAGCAGTTCTTC
NA	TRBV29-1	TRBJ1-1	NA	CSGDSLNTEAFF	TGCAGCGGTGACAGTTTGAACACTGAAGCTTTCTTT
NA	TRBV7-3	TRBJ2-1	NA	CASSSGLGQGEQFF	TGTGCCAGCAGCTCAGGTCTAGGGCAGGGTGAGCAGTTCTTC
NA	TRBV5-1	TRBJ2-1	NA	CASSARGSYNEQFF	TGCGCCAGCAGCGCGCGGGGCTCGTACAATGAGCAGTTCTTC
NA	TRBV12-3/TRBV12-4	TRBJ2-3	few	CASSPREIAWGTDTQYF	TGTGCCAGCAGCCCCAGGGAGATAGCTTGGGGCACAGATACGCAGTATTTT
NA	TRBV12-3/TRBV12-4	TRBJ2-1	NA	CASSHPGPPRNEQFF	TGTGCCAGCAGCCATCCGGGACCACCCAGGAATGAGCAGTTCTTC
TRBD1	TRBV4-3	TRBJ2-2	few	CASSQFTGTVNTGELFF	TGCGCCAGCAGCCAGTTTACCGGGACAGTGAACACCGGGGAGCTGTTTTTT
NA	TRBV9	TRBJ2-7	NA	CASGRRYEQYF	TGTGCCAGCGGGCGGAGATACGAGCAGTACTTC
NA	TRBV7-9	TRBJ2-2	NA	CASSRGTSNTGELFF	TGTGCCAGCAGCCGAGGGACTTCGAACACCGGGGAGCTGTTTTTT
TRBD1	TRBV4-3	TRBJ1-3	once	CASSQEDRPGNTIYF	TGCGCCAGCAGCCAAGAGGACAGGCCTGGAAACACCATATATTTT
NA	TRBV4-2	TRBJ2-1	once	CASSQEGPAVSSYNGQFF	TGTGCCAGCAGCCAAGAGGGTCCAGCGGTTAGCTCCTACAATGGGCAGTTCTTC
NA	TRBV7-9	TRBJ2-7	few	CASSLGVGLYEQYF	TGTGCCAGCAGCTTGGGCGTGGGGCTCTACGAGCAGTACTTC
NA	TRBV27	TRBJ1-2	NA	CASSLPDGYGYTF	TGTGCCAGCAGTTTACCAGACGGATATGGCTACACCTTC
NA	TRBV3-1	TRBJ2-3	NA	CASSPPVGRDRDTQYF	TGTGCCAGCAGCCCCCCGGTTGGGAGGGACAGAGATACGCAGTATTTT
NA	TRBV24-1	TRBJ2-2	NA	CATSDPTYNTGELFF	TGTGCCACCAGTGACCCCACCTATAACACCGGGGAGCTGTTTTTT
TRBD1	TRBV6-1	TRBJ2-6	NA	CASSDRQGAGWANVLTF	TGTGCCAGCAGTGACAGACAGGGGGCCGGTTGGGCCAACGTCCTGACTTTC
NA	TRBV28	TRBJ2-3	NA	CASSLGQGTTDTRYF	TGTGCCAGCAGTTTGGGTCAGGGAACGACAGATACGCGGTATTTT
NA	TRBV12-3/TRBV12-4	TRBJ1-1	NA	CASRSSRVGIGTEAFF	TGTGCCAGCAGGAGCTCTAGAGTGGGGATTGGGACTGAAGCTTTCTTT
TRBD2	TRBV29-1	TRBJ2-5	NA	CSVEALTSGREETQYF	TGCAGCGTTGAGGCCCTGACTAGCGGGAGGGAAGAGACCCAGTACTTC
NA	TRBV7-2	TRBJ2-4	NA	CASSLGSGAGNIQYF	TGTGCCAGCAGCTTAGGCTCTGGGGCCGGGAACATTCAGTACTTC
NA	TRBV11-2	TRBJ2-2	NA	CAENTGELFF	TGTGCCGAAAACACCGGGGAGCTGTTTTTT
TRBD1	TRBV7-9	TRBJ1-2	many	CASSRQGNYGYTF	TGTGCCAGCAGCCGACAGGGGAACTATGGCTACACCTTC
NA	TRBV9	TRBJ1-2	few	CASSVGVSHGYTF	TGTGCCAGCAGCGTAGGAGTCAGTCATGGCTACACCTTC
NA	TRBV29-1	TRBJ2-3	NA	CSVGDRQGTDTQYF	TGCAGCGTTGGAGACCGACAGGGCACAGATACGCAGTATTTT
TRBD1	TRBV5-1	TRBJ1-5	NA	CASSFGDRDDQPQHF	TGCGCCAGCAGCTTTGGGGACAGGGATGATCAGCCCCAGCATTTT
NA	TRBV7-9	TRBJ2-5	NA	CASNLLSAGGETQYF	TGTGCCAGCAACCTACTTTCAGCTGGGGGGGAGACCCAGTACTTC
TRBD2	TRBV6-5	TRBJ2-2	NA	CASSYSPSGGTGELFF	TGTGCCAGCAGTTACTCACCTAGCGGGGGGACCGGGGAGCTGTTTTTT
NA	TRBV6-2/TRBV6-3	TRBJ2-7	few	CASSHQESSRGHSYEQYF	TGTGCCAGCAGTCACCAGGAGTCTTCAAGGGGCCACTCCTACGAGCAGTACTTC
NA	TRBV14	TRBJ2-7	NA	CASSHGKEPYEQYF	TGTGCCAGCAGCCATGGGAAGGAGCCCTACGAGCAGTACTTC
NA	TRBV10-3	TRBJ2-3	few	CAISESWGDTQYF	TGTGCCATCAGTGAGAGTTGGGGAGATACGCAGTATTTT
TRBD2	TRBV7-9	TRBJ2-7	NA	CASSLTTSGRVYEQYF	TGTGCCAGCAGCTTAACCACTAGCGGGAGGGTCTACGAGCAGTACTTC
TRBD1	TRBV12-3/TRBV12-4	TRBJ2-7	NA	CASTQLGGPTNEQYF	TGTGCCAGCACCCAGCTAGGGGGCCCTACCAACGAGCAGTACTTC
NA	TRBV14	TRBJ2-7	once	CASSSRDSSFPYEQYF	TGTGCCAGCAGCTCCCGGGACTCATCATTCCCCTACGAGCAGTACTTC
TRBD2	TRBV14	TRBJ2-1	once	CASSQIRLAGPRSYNEQFF	TGTGCCAGCAGCCAGATACGACTAGCGGGGCCCCGATCCTACAATGAGCAGTTCTTC
NA	TRBV13	TRBJ2-3	few	CASSFSAPSTDTQYF	TGTGCCAGCAGCTTTTCGGCCCCGAGCACAGATACGCAGTATTTT
TRBD2	TRBV6-5	TRBJ2-2	NA	CASSYSSGSNTGELFF	TGTGCCAGCAGTTACTCCAGCGGGAGTAACACCGGGGAGCTGTTTTTT
NA	TRBV20-1	TRBJ2-3	NA	CSARDRASVDTQYF	TGCAGTGCTAGAGATAGGGCTAGCGTGGATACGCAGTATTTT